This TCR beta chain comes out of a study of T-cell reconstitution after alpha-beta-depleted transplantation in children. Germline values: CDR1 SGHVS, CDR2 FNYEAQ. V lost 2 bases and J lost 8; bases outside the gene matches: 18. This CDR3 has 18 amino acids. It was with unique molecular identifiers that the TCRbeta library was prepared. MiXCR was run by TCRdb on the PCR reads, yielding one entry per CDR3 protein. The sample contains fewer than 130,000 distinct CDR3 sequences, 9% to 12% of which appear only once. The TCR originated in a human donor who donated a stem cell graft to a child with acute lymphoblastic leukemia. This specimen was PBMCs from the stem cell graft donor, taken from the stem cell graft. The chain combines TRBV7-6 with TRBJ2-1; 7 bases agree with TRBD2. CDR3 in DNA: TGTGCCAGCAGCTTATATCGAGCGGGGAACCCCATTCTACATGAGCAGTTCTTC. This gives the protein CASSLYRAGNPILHEQFF.